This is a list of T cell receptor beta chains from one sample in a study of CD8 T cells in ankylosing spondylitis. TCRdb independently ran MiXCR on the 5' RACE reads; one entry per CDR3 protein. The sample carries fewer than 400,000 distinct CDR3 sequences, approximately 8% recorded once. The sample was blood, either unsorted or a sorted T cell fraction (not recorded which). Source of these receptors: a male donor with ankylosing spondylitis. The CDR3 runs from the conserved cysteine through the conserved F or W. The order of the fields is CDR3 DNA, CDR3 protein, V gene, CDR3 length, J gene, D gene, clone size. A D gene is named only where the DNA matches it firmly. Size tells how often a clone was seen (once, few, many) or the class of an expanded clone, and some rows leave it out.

TGCGCCAGCAGCTTGGTGAGACCGAACTACGAGCAGTACTTC	CASSLVRPNYEQYF	TRBV5-1	14	TRBJ2-7	-	few
TGCGCCAGCAGCCAAGGGCGCGGGAGGGTCAAACCAGAGCAGTTCTTC	CASSQGRGRVKPEQFF	TRBV4-1	16	TRBJ2-1	TRBD2	-
TGTGCCACCAGCAGAGATCAGTTAGGCACCGGGGAGCTGTTTTTT	CATSRDQLGTGELFF	TRBV15	15	TRBJ2-2	-	-
TGCAGTGCTAGAGACCTGGACAGGGGTGGTTCACCCCTCCACTTT	CSARDLDRGGSPLHF	TRBV20-1	15	TRBJ1-6	TRBD1	once
TGCAGCGGACTAGCGGAGACCTACAATGAGCAGTTCTTC	CSGLAETYNEQFF	TRBV29-1	13	TRBJ2-1	TRBD2	many
TGTGCCAGCAGGTCGCCGGGACAGGCTTTTGAAGCTTTCTTT	CASRSPGQAFEAFF	TRBV6-1	14	TRBJ1-1	TRBD1	few
TGTGCCAGCAGTTTCTCGGGGGTAGCGGGAGGGTCTGCCTACGAGCAGTACTTC	CASSFSGVAGGSAYEQYF	TRBV11-2	18	TRBJ2-7	TRBD2	many
TGTGCCAGTAGTATCGGGGGAGGGGACACGGATACGCAGTATTTT	CASSIGGGDTDTQYF	TRBV19	15	TRBJ2-3	-	-
TGCGCCAGCAGCTTGGATCAAGGCAATGAGCAGTTCTTC	CASSLDQGNEQFF	TRBV5-1	13	TRBJ2-1	-	many
TGTGCCAGCAGCGTAGCCGAAGGGACTGCCAAAACCATTCAGTACTTC	CASSVAEGTAKTIQYF	TRBV9	16	TRBJ2-4	-	-
TGCAGTGCCCCAAAAGAATACCGGGACTACTCCTACGAGCAGTACTTC	CSAPKEYRDYSYEQYF	TRBV20-1	16	TRBJ2-7	TRBD2	-
TGTGCCAGCAGCCTATGTACCTACGAGCAGTACTTC	CASSLCTYEQYF	TRBV11-2	12	TRBJ2-7	-	-
TGCGCCAGCAGCTACAGACAGGGCACCTACAATGAGCAGTTCTTC	CASSYRQGTYNEQFF	TRBV5-1	15	TRBJ2-1	TRBD1	few
TGTGCCAGCAGCTTAACGGGACAGGGGAGGTCCGGGGAGCTGTTTTTT	CASSLTGQGRSGELFF	TRBV7-3	16	TRBJ2-2	TRBD1	few
TGTGCCAGTAACCGTTTCCGGGACGGATACAATGAGCAGTTCTTC	CASNRFRDGYNEQFF	TRBV19	15	TRBJ2-1	-	-
TGTGCCAGCAGCGTAGACGGCTATCTAGGGGAGCAGTACTTC	CASSVDGYLGEQYF	TRBV9	14	TRBJ2-7	-	-
TGCGCCAGCAGCGGGGCTGGGGGAGGCGATGAGCAGTTCTTC	CASSGAGGGDEQFF	TRBV5-1	14	TRBJ2-1	-	many
TGTGCCAGCAGCCAAGATAGGTCAGCGGGAGGGCAGTTCTTC	CASSQDRSAGGQFF	TRBV3-1	14	TRBJ2-1	TRBD2	-
TGCAGTGCTAGACGAACGGGACTAGCGGGGCCTCTCTACACAGATACGCAGTATTTT	CSARRTGLAGPLYTDTQYF	TRBV20-1	19	TRBJ2-3	TRBD2	-
TGTGCCAGCAGCCAAAGACAGGACAGGAACACCGGGGAGCTGTTTTTT	CASSQRQDRNTGELFF	TRBV3-1	16	TRBJ2-2	-	many
TGTGCCAGCAGTTTGTCCAGCGGATTCCCCTACGAGCAGTACTTC	CASSLSSGFPYEQYF	TRBV27	15	TRBJ2-7	-	few
TGCGCCAGCAGCTCCGGACAGGGGGTCACGTCCCACAATGAGCAGTTCTTC	CASSSGQGVTSHNEQFF	TRBV5-1	17	TRBJ2-1	TRBD1	few
TGCGCCAGCAACCCAGGAGGTGCGTTTGGGCAGCCCCAGCATTTT	CASNPGGAFGQPQHF	TRBV10-2	15	TRBJ1-5	-	-
TGTGCCAGCAGTCCGAGACAGGGAAACACTGAAGCTTTCTTT	CASSPRQGNTEAFF	TRBV27	14	TRBJ1-1	TRBD1	few
TGTGCCATCAGGGACTCCCTCGCCGAGCAGTACTTC	CAIRDSLAEQYF	TRBV10-3	12	TRBJ2-7	-	few
TGTGCCAGCAGGGGGAGGAGCTCCTACAATGAGCAGTTCTTC	CASRGRSSYNEQFF	TRBV2	14	TRBJ2-1	-	many
TGTGCCAGCAGCCGATGGGGTCAGCCCCAGCATTTT	CASSRWGQPQHF	TRBV7-2	12	TRBJ1-5	-	-
TGCAGCGTTGAAGAAGGACAGGGCATAAGCAATGAGCAGTTCTTC	CSVEEGQGISNEQFF	TRBV29-1	15	TRBJ2-1	TRBD1	few
TGTGCCAGCAGTTACGACCTCGGGACTAGCGGAGTCGAGCAGTACTTC	CASSYDLGTSGVEQYF	TRBV6-2/TRBV6-3	16	TRBJ2-7	TRBD2	-
TGTGCCAGCAGCCCGACTAGCGGAGTAAGCTCCTACAATGAGCAGTTCTTC	CASSPTSGVSSYNEQFF	TRBV3-1	17	TRBJ2-1	TRBD2	many
TGTGCCAGCAGCTTAGGGGGACCCACTGAAGCTTTCTTT	CASSLGGPTEAFF	TRBV7-3	13	TRBJ1-1	-	many
TGCGCCAGCAGCCCCGAAGGGAACACTGAAGCTTTCTTT	CASSPEGNTEAFF	TRBV4-1	13	TRBJ1-1	-	many
TGTGCCAGCAGTCTGGGCACAGGGGGCTATAATTCACCCCTCCACTTT	CASSLGTGGYNSPLHF	TRBV12-3/TRBV12-4	16	TRBJ1-6	TRBD1	-
TGTGCCAGCAGTTACTCGACGGAGACCACCTACGAGCAGTACTTC	CASSYSTETTYEQYF	TRBV6-5	15	TRBJ2-7	-	few
TGCAGTGCTAGGACCGGGGTTCGGGCGGCCTACGAGCAGTACTTC	CSARTGVRAAYEQYF	TRBV20-1	15	TRBJ2-7	-	many
TGTGCCAGCAGGCTAGCGGACTCGAACACCGGGGAGCTGTTTTTT	CASRLADSNTGELFF	TRBV6-1	15	TRBJ2-2	TRBD2	-
TGTGCCAGCAGCGCGGACAGGGGGTATGAGACCCAGTACTTC	CASSADRGYETQYF	TRBV2	14	TRBJ2-5	TRBD1	many
TGCAGTGCTCTCGACAGAGCAACTAATGAAAAACTGTTTTTT	CSALDRATNEKLFF	TRBV20-1	14	TRBJ1-4	-	few
TGTGCCAGCAGCCTCCTACTAGCGGGATGGAGCAATGAGCAGTTCTTC	CASSLLLAGWSNEQFF	TRBV7-6	16	TRBJ2-1	TRBD2	-
TGTGCCAGCAGTCCCCGGACCGGGGCGCAGTATTTT	CASSPRTGAQYF	TRBV6-2/TRBV6-3	12	TRBJ2-3	-	once
TGTGCCAGCGCGAGACAGGGAGGCGGCAATCAGCCCCAGCATTTT	CASARQGGGNQPQHF	TRBV12-3/TRBV12-4	15	TRBJ1-5	TRBD1	many
TGTGCCAGCAGCCGCGGGGGACGGGGGAACACTGAAGCTTTCTTT	CASSRGGRGNTEAFF	TRBV12-3/TRBV12-4	15	TRBJ1-1	-	few
TGTGCCAGCAGCTTAGCGGAACTAGCGGGAGGACTTGTCTCCTACGAGCAGTACTTC	CASSLAELAGGLVSYEQYF	TRBV7-2	19	TRBJ2-7	TRBD2	few
TGTGCCAGCAGCTTACTGGCCGAGCAGTACTTC	CASSLLAEQYF	TRBV12-3/TRBV12-4	11	TRBJ2-7	-	many
TGTGCCAGCAGCCCCGAGCCCGCCGGGGGCTCTTTCTATAATGAAAAACTGTTTTTT	CASSPEPAGGSFYNEKLFF	TRBV11-1	19	TRBJ1-4	-	-
TGTGCCAGCTCACGACAGGGGGGTGAGACCCAGTACTTC	CASSRQGGETQYF	TRBV18	13	TRBJ2-5	TRBD1	-
TGTGCCAGCAGAACCTCGGGCAGGCAGAACAATGAGCAGTTCTTC	CASRTSGRQNNEQFF	TRBV2	15	TRBJ2-1	-	-
TGTGCCAGTAGTATCCGGCGACAGGGCCAAGAGACCCAGTACTTC	CASSIRRQGQETQYF	TRBV19	15	TRBJ2-5	TRBD1	few
TGTGCCAGAACCGGGACTAGTATCGGCGGGGAGCTGTTTTTT	CARTGTSIGGELFF	TRBV2	14	TRBJ2-2	TRBD2	few
TGTGCCACAAACTTACAGGGTCGCGACACTGAAGCTTTCTTT	CATNLQGRDTEAFF	TRBV18	14	TRBJ1-1	-	many
TGTGCCAGCAGCCAAGTGGGTTTGGCTTTCTTT	CASSQVGLAFF	TRBV3-1	11	TRBJ1-1	-	-
TGTGCCAGCAGCTTAGGAGGGTTTGGCAATCAGCCCCAGCATTTT	CASSLGGFGNQPQHF	TRBV7-2	15	TRBJ1-5	-	few
TGTGCCAGCAAGACTAGGGCGGCTCAAGAGACCCAGTACTTC	CASKTRAAQETQYF	TRBV2	14	TRBJ2-5	-	few
TGCAGCGTTGACAGACTAGCGGGAGTCACAGATACGCAGTATTTT	CSVDRLAGVTDTQYF	TRBV29-1	15	TRBJ2-3	TRBD2	-
TGTGCCAGCAGCTCCGGGACCCAATCCTACAATGAGCAGTTCTTC	CASSSGTQSYNEQFF	TRBV6-1	15	TRBJ2-1	-	-
TGTGCCAGCAGGGGGACACAGGGCCGCTACAATGAGCAGTTCTTC	CASRGTQGRYNEQFF	TRBV12-3/TRBV12-4	15	TRBJ2-1	-	-
TGTGCCAGCAGCTTAGGGGTGTCCAACGTCCTGACTTTC	CASSLGVSNVLTF	TRBV7-2	13	TRBJ2-6	-	few
TGTGCCAGCAGCCCCCAGACAATCACTGAAGCTTTCTTT	CASSPQTITEAFF	TRBV12-3/TRBV12-4	13	TRBJ1-1	-	-
TGCAGCGCCCGGGGGGAGTTCGCCTACGAGCAGTACTTC	CSARGEFAYEQYF	TRBV20-1	13	TRBJ2-7	TRBD2	many